A selection of T cell receptor beta chains follows, all from one sample in a study of blood T cells in healthy people across ages. Via MiXCR, TCRdb re-called the 5' RACE reads, giving one row per CDR3 protein. The sample carries 750,000 to 950,000 distinct CDR3 sequences, 53% recorded once. Specimen: blood. The receptors here all came from an elderly man in good health. The CDR3 runs from the conserved cysteine through the conserved F or W. The order of the fields is J gene, CDR3 length, D gene, clone size, V gene, CDR3 DNA, CDR3 protein. A D gene is named only where the DNA matches it firmly. Clone size appears in some rows only: once, few, many, or a class for an expanded clone.

>TRBJ2-7|14|-|-|TRBV5-1
TGCGCCAGCTGCCCATCCTTTGCCTCCTACGAGCAGTACTTC
CASCPSFASYEQYF
>TRBJ2-1|14|-|once|TRBV13
TGTGCCAGCAGCGCGTCTAGAGCCAGCAATGAGCAGTTCTTC
CASSASRASNEQFF
>TRBJ1-6|14|-|few|TRBV5-1
TGCGCCAGCAGCTCGGGACCAGACCCATCACCCCTCCACTTT
CASSSGPDPSPLHF
>TRBJ2-5|16|TRBD2|many|TRBV7-6
TGTGCCAGCAGTCTAGGGCCAAGCGGGAGTGGAGAGACCCAGTACTTC
CASSLGPSGSGETQYF
>TRBJ2-7|16|TRBD1|-|TRBV28
TGTGCCAGCAGCACAACCCGGGACAGGGTCACCTACGAGCAGTACTTC
CASSTTRDRVTYEQYF
>TRBJ2-4|14|-|-|TRBV6-1
TGTGCCAGCAGTGAAGGGATGACCAAAAACATTCAGTACTTC
CASSEGMTKNIQYF
>TRBJ2-7|14|-|-|TRBV15
TGTGCCACGAGTAGACAAGGGAGGATCAATGAGCAGTACTTC
CATSRQGRINEQYF
>TRBJ2-1|16|TRBD1|few|TRBV28
TGTGCCAGCAGGCATGCCGGGACAGGGGTTGGGAATGAGCAGTTCTTC
CASRHAGTGVGNEQFF
>TRBJ2-5|14|-|-|TRBV2
TGTGCCAGCAGCCGGACGGGGGGCAGAGAGACCCAGTACTTC
CASSRTGGRETQYF
>TRBJ2-2|14|-|-|TRBV29-1
TGCAGCGTTGGGGGGGACAGAAACACCGGGGAGCTGTTTTTT
CSVGGDRNTGELFF
>TRBJ2-1|13|-|-|TRBV11-2
TGTGCCAGCAGCCGAAAGGCGACAAATGAGCAGTTCTTC
CASSRKATNEQFF
>TRBJ2-4|15|-|-|TRBV5-5
TGTGCCAGCAGCTTGCCCGGGTTCGGCAAAAACATTCAGTACTTC
CASSLPGFGKNIQYF
>TRBJ2-7|13|TRBD1|-|TRBV20-1
TGCAGTGCAGCCGGGACAGGGATCAGCGAGCAGTACTTC
CSAAGTGISEQYF
>TRBJ1-2|11|-|-|TRBV2
TGTGCCAGCAGAGAGGTTGATGGCTACACCTTC
CASREVDGYTF
>TRBJ2-5|18|TRBD2|-|TRBV20-1
TGCAGTGGGGGCCTAGGACTAGCGGGAGAGCGGTACCAAGAGACCCAGTACTTC
CSGGLGLAGERYQETQYF
>TRBJ2-4|12|-|few|TRBV29-1
TGCAGCGTTGCGGGCAGGGGTAACATTCAGTACTTC
CSVAGRGNIQYF
>TRBJ2-4|11|-|-|TRBV24-1
TGTGCCACCAATGAGGGAGAGACCCGGTACTTC
CATNEGETRYF
>TRBJ1-1|12|-|-|TRBV3-1
TGTGCCAGCAGCCAAGTTTTGGGCGGAGCTTTCTTT
CASSQVLGGAFF
>TRBJ2-7|12|-|few|TRBV20-1
TGCAGTGCCGAACAAGGGACCTACGAGCAGTACTTC
CSAEQGTYEQYF
>TRBJ2-7|14|-|few|TRBV5-1
TGCGCCAGCAGCTTGCAGGGGGGAGCCTACGAGCAGTACTTC
CASSLQGGAYEQYF
>TRBJ1-4|14|-|few|TRBV2
TGTGCCAGCGTTGCAGGGACCGGCAGTGAAAAACTGTTTTTT
CASVAGTGSEKLFF
>TRBJ1-2|15|-|once|TRBV14
TGTGCCAGCAGCCAAATTTCCTCGGGGGCTTATGGCTACACCTTC
CASSQISSGAYGYTF
>TRBJ2-7|15|-|-|TRBV7-6
TGTGCCAGCAGCTTACGGACAGACCGTTCCTACGAGCAGTACTTC
CASSLRTDRSYEQYF
>TRBJ2-7|15|TRBD2|few|TRBV29-1
TGCAGCGTTGAAGGAGATGGGACTAGCGCTTACGAGCAGTACTTC
CSVEGDGTSAYEQYF
>TRBJ2-1|17|TRBD2|-|TRBV24-1
TGTGCCACCAGTGATCCGACAGCGGGAGGGCCCTACAATGAGCAGTTCTTC
CATSDPTAGGPYNEQFF
>TRBJ2-1|17|-|-|TRBV3-1
TGTGCCAGCAGCCGAATTCGGCCAGATCCCTCCTACAATGAGCAGTTCTTC
CASSRIRPDPSYNEQFF
>TRBJ1-1|16|TRBD1|-|TRBV4-1
TGCGCCAGCAGCGAAACCGGACAGGGCGTAGACACTGAAGCTTTCTTT
CASSETGQGVDTEAFF
>TRBJ2-7|15|-|-|TRBV5-1
TGCGCCAGCAACTTAAGTGGACCAACCCGGGATTCCATGTACTTC
CASNLSGPTRDSMYF
>TRBJ2-3|14|TRBD2|few|TRBV7-3
TGTGCCAGCAGCTCTAGCGGAAACACAGATACGCAGTATTTT
CASSSSGNTDTQYF